This is a list of T cell receptor beta chains from one sample in a study of cytomegalovirus exposure and HLA in healthy donors. Profiled with immunoSEQ multiplex PCR; TCRdb holds only in-frame clones, not every one. The sample table includes 100,000 to 150,000 clones. The material sequenced was PBMCs. These receptors came from a man aged 18 to 30 in good health and CMV-seronegative. The CDR3 runs from the conserved cysteine through the conserved F or W. Fields, in order: J gene, V gene, D gene, CDR3 DNA, CDR3 protein. D genes are given only for firm matches.

J: TRBJ2-7
V: TRBV10-1
D: TRBD2
DNA: TGCGCCAGCAGTGAGCTAGCGGATAGGTACGAGCAGTACTTC
CDR3: CASSELADRYEQYF

J: TRBJ2-5
V: TRBV2
D: TRBD2
DNA: TGTGCCAGCAGTGCCGGGACTAGCGGGGGGCAAAGAGTCCAGTACTTC
CDR3: CASSAGTSGGQRVQYF

J: TRBJ1-2
V: TRBV9
D: -
DNA: TGTGCCAGCAGCTCAGGGGACGGCTATGGCTACACCTTC
CDR3: CASSSGDGYGYTF

J: TRBJ2-5
V: TRBV5-1
D: -
DNA: TGCGCCAGCAGCTTGGCCGTCGGAGGAGGCCAAGAGACCCAGTACTTC
CDR3: CASSLAVGGGQETQYF

J: TRBJ2-1
V: TRBV12-5
D: TRBD1
DNA: TGTGCTAGTGGTTTCCCAGGGACAGACTACAATGAGCAGTTCTTC
CDR3: CASGFPGTDYNEQFF

J: TRBJ1-1
V: TRBV6-1
D: -
DNA: TGTGCCAGCACCCGACAGGTCGGGACTGAAGCTTTCTTT
CDR3: CASTRQVGTEAFF

J: TRBJ1-1
V: TRBV27
D: TRBD1
DNA: TGTGCCAGCAGTTTTAGGGGACAGGGAACTGAAGCTTTCTTT
CDR3: CASSFRGQGTEAFF

J: TRBJ1-2
V: TRBV6-4
D: TRBD1
DNA: TGTGCCAGCAGCGCGGGACAGGGGCCCTATGGCTACACCTTC
CDR3: CASSAGQGPYGYTF

J: TRBJ2-7
V: TRBV11-2
D: TRBD2
DNA: TGTGCCAGCAGTGGGGGGGTGCAGTACTTC
CDR3: CASSGGVQYF

J: TRBJ1-5
V: TRBV9
D: -
DNA: TGTGCCAGCTCCCGCGGCGGTAATAGCAATCAGCCCCAGCATTTT
CDR3: CASSRGGNSNQPQHF

J: TRBJ2-2
V: TRBV6-5
D: TRBD1
DNA: TGTGCCAGCAGTCCGGACAGGGGGCCCGGGGAGCTGTTTTTT
CDR3: CASSPDRGPGELFF

J: TRBJ2-1
V: TRBV5-1
D: -
DNA: TGCGCCAGCAGCTTACATCCTAGAGCCTACAATGAGCAGTTCTTC
CDR3: CASSLHPRAYNEQFF

J: TRBJ1-1
V: TRBV5-4
D: -
DNA: TGTGCCAGCAGCTTGTTCGGAGGACTGAACACTGAAGCTTTCTTT
CDR3: CASSLFGGLNTEAFF

J: TRBJ1-2
V: TRBV5-1
D: TRBD1
DNA: TGCGCCAGCTCATTGGAGGGACAGGGTTCAGGGGGCTACACCTTC
CDR3: CASSLEGQGSGGYTF

J: TRBJ2-7
V: TRBV28
D: TRBD2
DNA: TGTGCCAGCAGAACAAGCGGGAGCCCCTACGAGCAGTACTTC
CDR3: CASRTSGSPYEQYF

J: TRBJ1-6
V: TRBV6-1
D: -
DNA: TGTGCCAGCAGGGAGGACCCCTATAATTCACCCCTCCACTTT
CDR3: CASREDPYNSPLHF

J: TRBJ2-5
V: TRBV9
D: TRBD2
DNA: TGTGCCAGCAGCGTCGGACTAGCGGGCGTGTCGGAGACCCAGTACTTC
CDR3: CASSVGLAGVSETQYF

J: TRBJ1-2
V: TRBV12-5
D: TRBD1
DNA: TGTGCTAGTGGCCCTGACAGGGATCTGCTTGGCTGCACCTTC
CDR3: CASGPDRDLLGCTF

J: TRBJ2-1
V: TRBV9
D: -
DNA: TGTGCCAGCAGCGTGGCCCGACAGACCAATGAGCAGTTCTTC
CDR3: CASSVARQTNEQFF

J: TRBJ2-7
V: TRBV10-1
D: TRBD2
DNA: TGCGCCAGCAGTGAGAGGCTAGCGGGAGAGCAGTACTTC
CDR3: CASSERLAGEQYF

J: TRBJ2-7
V: TRBV19
D: TRBD1
DNA: TGTGCCAGTAGCCAGGGACAGGTCGCTTACTACGAGCAGTACTTC
CDR3: CASSQGQVAYYEQYF

J: TRBJ2-2
V: TRBV11-2
D: TRBD2
DNA: TGTGCCAGCAGCCGGAGCCGACTAGCGGGAGGGCGCGGCGGGGAGCTGTTTTTT
CDR3: CASSRSRLAGGRGGELFF

J: TRBJ1-1
V: TRBV18
D: -
DNA: TGTGCCAGCTCACCGGGGCGGATAGGGAACACTGAAGCTTTCTTT
CDR3: CASSPGRIGNTEAFF

J: TRBJ1-1
V: TRBV19
D: -
DNA: TGTGCCAGTAGTATAAATCCGGGATCCAAGACTGAAGCTTTCTTT
CDR3: CASSINPGSKTEAFF

J: TRBJ2-1
V: TRBV7-3
D: -
DNA: TGTGCCAGCAGCGTACGGGACAATTACAATGAGCAGTTCTTC
CDR3: CASSVRDNYNEQFF

J: TRBJ1-6
V: TRBV6-5
D: -
DNA: TGTGCCAGCAGGATACAGGGTGTCTATAATTCACCCCTCCACTTT
CDR3: CASRIQGVYNSPLHF

J: TRBJ1-5
V: TRBV6-6
D: TRBD1
DNA: TGTGCCAGCAGGGGGACAGGAGGAGAGCAGCCCCAGCATTTT
CDR3: CASRGTGGEQPQHF

J: TRBJ2-1
V: TRBV6-4
D: TRBD1
DNA: TGTGCCAGCAGTGACGATGCGGGACAGGGATACAATGAGCAGTTCTTC
CDR3: CASSDDAGQGYNEQFF

J: TRBJ1-5
V: TRBV27
D: TRBD1
DNA: TGTGCCAGCAGTCACAGGGGCCATCAGCCCCAGCATTTT
CDR3: CASSHRGHQPQHF

J: TRBJ1-4
V: TRBV7-6
D: -
DNA: TGTGCCAGCAGCTTAGCTAGAGGTTTACTGTTTTTT
CDR3: CASSLARGLLFF

J: TRBJ2-2
V: TRBV2
D: -
DNA: TGTGCCAGCAGTGACTACTATAACACCGGGGAGCTGTTTTTT
CDR3: CASSDYYNTGELFF

J: TRBJ2-5
V: TRBV18
D: -
DNA: TGTGCCAGCTCATCGAATCCGGGAGAGACCCAGTACTTC
CDR3: CASSSNPGETQYF